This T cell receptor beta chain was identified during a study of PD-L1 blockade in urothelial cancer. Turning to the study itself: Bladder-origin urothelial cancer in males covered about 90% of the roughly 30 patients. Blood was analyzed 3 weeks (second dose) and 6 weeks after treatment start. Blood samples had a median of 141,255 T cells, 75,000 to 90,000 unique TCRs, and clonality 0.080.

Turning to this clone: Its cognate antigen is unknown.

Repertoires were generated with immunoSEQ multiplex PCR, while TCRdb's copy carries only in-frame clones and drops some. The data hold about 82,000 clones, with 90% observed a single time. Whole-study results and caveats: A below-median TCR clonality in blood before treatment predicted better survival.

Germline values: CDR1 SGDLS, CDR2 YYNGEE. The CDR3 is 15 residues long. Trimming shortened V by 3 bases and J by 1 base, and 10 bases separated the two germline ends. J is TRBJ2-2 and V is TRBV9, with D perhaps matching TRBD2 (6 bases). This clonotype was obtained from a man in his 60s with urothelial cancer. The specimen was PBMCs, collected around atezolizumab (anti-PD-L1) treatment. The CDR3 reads CASSAGTGNTGELFF. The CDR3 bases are TGTGCCAGCAGCGCGGGGACTGGGAACACCGGGGAGCTGTTTTTT.